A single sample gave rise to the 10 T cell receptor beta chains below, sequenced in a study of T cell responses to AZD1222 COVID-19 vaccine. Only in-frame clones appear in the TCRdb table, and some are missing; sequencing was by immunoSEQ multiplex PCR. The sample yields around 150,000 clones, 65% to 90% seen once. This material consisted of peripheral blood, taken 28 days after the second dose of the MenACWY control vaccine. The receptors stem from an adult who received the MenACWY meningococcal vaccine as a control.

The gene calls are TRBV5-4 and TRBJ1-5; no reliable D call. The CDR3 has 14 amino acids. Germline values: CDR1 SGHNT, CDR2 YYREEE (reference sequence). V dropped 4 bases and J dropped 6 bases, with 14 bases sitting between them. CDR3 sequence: CASSIEPRGQPQHF. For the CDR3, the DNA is TGTGCCAGCAGCATAGAGCCCCGGGGTCAGCCCCAGCATTTT.

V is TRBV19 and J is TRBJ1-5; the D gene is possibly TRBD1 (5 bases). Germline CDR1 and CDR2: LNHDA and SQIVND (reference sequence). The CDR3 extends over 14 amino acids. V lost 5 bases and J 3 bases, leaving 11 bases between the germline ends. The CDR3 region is CASSGRGNNQPQHF. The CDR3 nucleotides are TGTGCCAGTAGTGGTCGGGGCAACAATCAGCCCCAGCATTTT.

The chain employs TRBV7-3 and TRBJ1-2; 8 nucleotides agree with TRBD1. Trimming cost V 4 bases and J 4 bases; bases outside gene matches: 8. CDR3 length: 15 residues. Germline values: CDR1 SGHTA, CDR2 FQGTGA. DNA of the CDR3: TGTGCCAGCAGCTCTACAGGGGGAGCTGGCTATGGCTACACCTTC. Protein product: CASSSTGGAGYGYTF. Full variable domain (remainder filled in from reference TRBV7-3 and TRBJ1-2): GAGVSQTPSNKVTEKGKYVELRCDPISGHTALYWYRQSLGQGPEFLIYFQGTGAADDSGLPNDRFFAVRPEGSVSTLKIQRTERGDSAVYLCASSSTGGAGYGYTFGSGTRLTVV.

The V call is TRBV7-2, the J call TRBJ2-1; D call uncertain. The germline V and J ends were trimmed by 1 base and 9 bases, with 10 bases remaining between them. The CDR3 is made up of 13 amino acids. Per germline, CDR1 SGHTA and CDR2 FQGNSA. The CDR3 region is CASSLGGFAEQFF. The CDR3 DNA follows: TGTGCCAGCAGCTTAGGGGGTTTCGCTGAGCAGTTCTTC.

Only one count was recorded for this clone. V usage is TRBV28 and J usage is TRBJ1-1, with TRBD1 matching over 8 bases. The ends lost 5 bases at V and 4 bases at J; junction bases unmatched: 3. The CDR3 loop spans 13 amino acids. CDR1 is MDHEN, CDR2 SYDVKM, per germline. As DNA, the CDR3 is TGTGCCAGCAGTCCTACAGGGGGCACTGAAGCTTTCTTT. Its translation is CASSPTGGTEAFF.

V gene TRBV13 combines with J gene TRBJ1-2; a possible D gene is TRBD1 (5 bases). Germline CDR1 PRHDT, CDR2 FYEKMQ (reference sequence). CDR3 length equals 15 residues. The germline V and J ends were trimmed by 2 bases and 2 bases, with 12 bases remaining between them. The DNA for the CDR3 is TGTGCCAGCAGCTTAACGGGACTCTCGAACTATGGCTACACCTTC. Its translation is CASSLTGLSNYGYTF.

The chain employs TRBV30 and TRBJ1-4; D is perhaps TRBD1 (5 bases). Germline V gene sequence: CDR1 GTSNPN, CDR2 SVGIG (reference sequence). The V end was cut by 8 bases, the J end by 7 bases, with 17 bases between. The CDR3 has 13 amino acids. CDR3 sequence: CAGAWEGLEKLFF. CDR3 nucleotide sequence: TGTGCCGGAGCCTGGGAGGGGCTTGAAAAACTGTTTTTT.

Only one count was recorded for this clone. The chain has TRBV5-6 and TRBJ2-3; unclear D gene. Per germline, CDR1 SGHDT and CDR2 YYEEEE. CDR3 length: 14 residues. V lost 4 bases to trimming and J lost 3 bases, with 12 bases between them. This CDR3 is CASSDGPWTDTQYF. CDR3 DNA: TGTGCCAGCAGCGACGGGCCCTGGACAGATACGCAGTATTTT.

CDR3 coding DNA: TGTGCCAGCAGTCCCAGGGGCGAGGGCACTGAAGCTTTCTTT. It codes for CASSPRGEGTEAFF. The gene calls are TRBV7-6 and TRBJ1-1; possible D gene TRBD1, 6 bases. From germline, CDR1 is SGHVS and CDR2 FNYEAQ. There are 14 residues in the CDR3. V lost 6 bases, J lost 4 bases, and 15 bases lay in between.

In DNA, the CDR3 is TGTGCCAGCAACCGACTAGCCGACAACACCGGGGAGCTGTTTTTT. Residues: CASNRLADNTGELFF. V usage is TRBV2 and J usage is TRBJ2-2; 7 nucleotides line up with TRBD2. The germline V gene encodes CDR1 SNHLY and CDR2 FYNNEI. J was trimmed by 2 bases and V by 7 bases; bases with no gene match: 7. The CDR3 is made up of 15 amino acids.